This entry lists 10 T cell receptor beta chains sequenced from one sample in a study of blood T cell repertoires in COVID-19. Clones were read by immunoSEQ multiplex PCR, and TCRdb kept only the in-frame ones, dropping some. This table has roughly 39,000 clones, about nine tenths appearing once. Input material: peripheral blood. Receptor source: a woman of 80 years or more with active COVID-19.

This clone was seen only once. The CDR3 DNA reads as TGTGCCAGCAGCCTGCGGGGGGGCACGGGGGAGACCCAGTACTTC. It specifies CASSLRGGTGETQYF. The J gene is TRBJ2-5, the V gene TRBV3-1 (or the pseudogene TRBV3-2); 9 bases are a match to TRBD2. The trim removed 4 bases at V and 5 bases at J, leaving 8 bases unmatched. CDR1 and CDR2 (germline): LGHDT, YNNKEL (reference sequence). CDR3 length equals 15 residues.

The gene calls are TRBV7-2 and TRBJ1-1, with 9 bases matching TRBD1. J lost 6 bases, V lost 4 bases, and 3 bases had no gene match. CDR1 is SGHTA, CDR2 FQGNSA, per germline. The CDR3 contains 13 residues. This CDR3 is CASSSRQGAEAFF. The CDR3 bases are TGTGCCAGCAGCTCGAGACAGGGGGCTGAAGCTTTCTTT. Based on the CDR3 plus reference TRBV7-2 and TRBJ1-1, the full variable domain is GAGVSQSPSNKVTEKGKDVELRCDPISGHTALYWYRQSLGQGLEFLIYFQGNSAPDKSGLPSDRFSAERTGGSVSTLTIQRTQQEDSAVYLCASSSRQGAEAFFGQGTRLTVV.

In DNA, the CDR3 is TGCGCCAGCAGCCAAGTCCAGGGAAATGGCTACACCTTC. Translation: CASSQVQGNGYTF. This sequence joins TRBV4-3 and TRBJ1-2; tentatively, D is TRBD1 (5 bases). The ends were cut back, 1 base at V and 6 bases at J, with 9 bases in the middle. The length of the CDR3 is 13 residues. The germline V gene has CDR1 LGHNA and CDR2 YSLEER.

The rearrangement joins TRBV4-3 to TRBJ1-3; 7 bases are shared with TRBD1. The CDR3 has 17 amino acids. Germline CDR1 is LGHNA and CDR2 is YSLEER. The V and J ends lost 0 bases and 3 bases, in that order; junction bases with no gene match: 8. The CDR3 is CASSQEPPQGGGNTIYF. CDR3 DNA sequence: TGCGCCAGCAGCCAAGAACCTCCTCAGGGGGGTGGAAACACCATATATTTT.

J is TRBJ2-1 and V is TRBV3-1 (or the pseudogene TRBV3-2), with D perhaps TRBD2 (6 bases). CDR1 LGHDT and CDR2 YNNKEL come from the germline V gene (reference sequence). V was pared by 1 base and J by 7 bases, with 11 bases between. The CDR3 loop spans 14 amino acids. DNA of the CDR3: TGTGCCAGCAGCCAAGTTACTAGCCGTAATGAGCAGTTCTTC. Its protein is CASSQVTSRNEQFF.

The J gene is TRBJ2-1, the V gene TRBV30; 9 bases line up with TRBD1. In germline, CDR1 is GTSNPN, CDR2 SVGIG (reference sequence). The CDR3 contains 16 residues. V shed 4 bases and J 5 bases; nucleotides not matched to a gene: 12. The CDR3 DNA reads TGTGCCTGGACTCGGTACCCCGGGACAGGGCACAATGAGCAGTTCTTC. This sequence encodes CAWTRYPGTGHNEQFF.

In nucleotides, the CDR3 is TGTGCCAGCAGTCCGATCCAGGGGGCCCCCTATGGCTACACCTTC. Amino acids: CASSPIQGAPYGYTF. The chain recombines TRBV6-5 with TRBJ1-2; 8 positions match TRBD1. Losses at the gene ends were 5 bases for V and 4 bases for J; bases not matched to a gene: 9. CDR3 length: 15 amino acids. Germline values: CDR1 MNHEY, CDR2 SVGAGI.

This clone has a single count. This chain connects TRBV7-8 to TRBJ2-7; D may be TRBD1 (6 bases). V shed 5 bases and J shed 9 bases, with 17 bases lying between them. CDR3 length: 13 residues. Per the germline V gene, CDR1 is SGHVS and CDR2 is FQNEAQ. The CDR3 region is CASSPGTNTRQYF. The CDR3 region has the DNA TGTGCCAGCAGCCCTGGGACAAATACCAGGCAGTACTTC.

The rearrangement uses TRBV6-2 or TRBV6-3 and TRBJ1-5, with TRBD1 as a possible D gene (6 bases). CDR1 is MNHEY, CDR2 SVGEGT, per germline. Trimming cost V 6 bases and J 2 bases, with 14 bases left between them. The CDR3 sequence is 15 residues long. This chain's CDR3 is CASSLDSTRNQPQHF. DNA for the CDR3: TGTGCCAGCAGCCTGGACAGTACGCGCAATCAGCCCCAGCATTTT.

This sequence joins TRBV9 and TRBJ1-1, with D uncertain. V lost 3 bases, J lost 1 base, and 13 bases lay in between. The germline gives CDR1 SGDLS, CDR2 YYNGEE. CDR3 length: 15 residues. The CDR3 bases are TGTGCCAGCAGCGCCCCGGGAAATTGGAACACTGAAGCTTTCTTT. Protein product: CASSAPGNWNTEAFF.